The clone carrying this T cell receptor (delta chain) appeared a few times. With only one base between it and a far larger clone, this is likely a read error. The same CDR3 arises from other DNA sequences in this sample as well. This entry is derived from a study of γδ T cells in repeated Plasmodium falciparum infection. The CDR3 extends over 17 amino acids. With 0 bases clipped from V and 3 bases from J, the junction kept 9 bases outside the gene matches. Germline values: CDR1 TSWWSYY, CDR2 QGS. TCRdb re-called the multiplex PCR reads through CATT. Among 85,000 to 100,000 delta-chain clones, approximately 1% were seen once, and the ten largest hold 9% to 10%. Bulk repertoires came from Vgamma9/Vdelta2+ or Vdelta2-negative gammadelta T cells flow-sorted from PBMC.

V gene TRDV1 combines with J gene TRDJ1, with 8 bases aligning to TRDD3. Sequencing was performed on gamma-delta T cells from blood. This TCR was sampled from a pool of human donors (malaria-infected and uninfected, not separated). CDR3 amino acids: CALGELPSWGSPDKLIF. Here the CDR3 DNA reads TGTGCTCTTGGGGAACTCCCGTCCTGGGGGAGTCCCGATAAACTCATCTTT.